This T cell receptor beta chain originates from a study of blood T cell repertoires in COVID-19. Study summary: Italy, Spain and the United States were the sources of the convalescent and acute COVID-19 samples. T cells, B-cell-depleted T cells, or PBMCs provided the cDNA or gDNA that served as material.

As handled by the study authors: Quantification of nucleated cells was approximated via reference gene primer amplification. The repertoire was sequenced with immunoSEQ multiplex PCR; TCRdb's copy has only in-frame clones and lacks some. The V and J calls and clone size were taken over from that table, and D and trimming were inferred from the DNA. This table holds about 100,000 clones, 80% found once. This sequence originates from a woman aged 70-85 years with acute or convalescent COVID-19. Sequenced input: peripheral blood.

The chain's CDR3 is CASSLEVAGADTQYF. For the CDR3, the DNA is TGTGCCAGCAGCTTAGAGGTAGCGGGGGCCGATACGCAGTATTTT. The chain carries TRBV7-9 and TRBJ2-3; 9 bases are shared with TRBD2. Trimming at V came to 1 base and at J to 6 bases, leaving 5 bases not matched to a gene. Germline V CDR1 and CDR2: SEHNR, FQNEAQ (reference sequence). The length of the CDR3 is 15 residues.